This TCR beta chain was recorded in a study of shared clonotypes between healthy human individuals. The assay was run at deep level. Generated by immunoSEQ multiplex PCR, the TCRdb table keeps only in-frame clones and is missing some. The table has fewer than 550,000 clones, about three quarters seen once. With V trimmed by 0 bases and J by 6 bases, 5 bases remained unmatched. This CDR3 spans 15 amino acids. The germline V gene encodes CDR1 SNHLY and CDR2 FYNNEI. The chain combines TRBV2 with TRBJ1-5; 7 bases agree with TRBD1. The clonotype comes from a woman between 35 and 50 years old in good health. Some clones in this sample may be carry-over from other donors' samples. The sequenced material came from PBMCs. The CDR3 DNA follows: TGTGCCAGCAGTGAAGCAGGGGGCGGGGGTCAGCCCCAGCATTTT. Protein: CASSEAGGGGQPQHF.